Listed here are 21 T cell receptor beta chains from one sample, sequenced in a study of regulatory T cells in long-lasting Graves disease. Building of the TCR beta libraries involved iRepertoire HTBI primers and Arm-PCR of CDR3 regions. In TCRdb, the multiplex PCR reads were re-called with MiXCR into one record per CDR3 protein. The table includes 400,000 to 500,000 distinct CDR3 sequences, 20% to 25% detected once. Time point described: persistent/refractory GD, antithyroid drugs over 5 years with positive TRAb. RNA from PBMCs was the source of the TCR library. Sequencing used peripheral blood mononuclear cells (PBMCs), obtained when the disease was refractory, from a patient treated with antithyroid drugs. These receptors originate from a female donor with Graves disease.

The chain employs TRBV7-9 and TRBJ1-5, with D tentatively TRBD1 (6 bases). The germline CDR1 and CDR2 sequences are SEHNR and FQNEAQ (reference sequence). CDR3 length: 15 amino acids. V was trimmed by 5 bases and J by 2 bases, leaving 13 bases between them. CDR3: CASSHPRQGNQPQHF. CDR3 sequence (DNA): TGTGCCAGCAGCCACCCCAGACAGGGCAATCAGCCCCAGCATTTT.

The chain has TRBV7-9 and TRBJ2-5, with 15 bases aligning to TRBD2. Germline V lookup: CDR1 SEHNR, CDR2 FQNEAQ (reference sequence). V dropped 5 bases and J dropped 5; count of bases not matched to a gene: 6. The CDR3 is 16 amino acids. The DNA for the CDR3 is TGTGCCAGCAGCACCTACGGACTAGCGGGAGGGGAGACCCAGTACTTC. Its protein is CASSTYGLAGGETQYF.

The chain carries TRBV6-7 and TRBJ2-7; 9 nucleotides line up with TRBD1. TRBV6-7 qualifies as an ORF whose function is uncertain. V was pared by 7 bases and J by 5 bases, with 15 bases of the junction left unmatched. The CDR3 runs to 16 residues. Here the CDR3 reads CASTPARDRVFNEQYF. For the CDR3, the DNA is TGTGCCAGCACCCCAGCCCGGGACAGGGTGTTCAACGAGCAGTACTTC.

This sequence joins TRBV4-1 and TRBJ2-7, with 11 bases identical to TRBD2. Germline V CDR1 and CDR2: MGHRA, YSYEKL. CDR3 size: 15 residues. V lost 4 bases, J lost 2 bases, and 4 bases stayed unmatched. The CDR3 DNA sequence: TGCGCCAGCAGCCGAGCTAGCGGGAGGCCCTACGAGCAGTACTTC. It specifies CASSRASGRPYEQYF.

The chain uses TRBV7-2 and TRBJ2-2, with 7 bases fitting TRBD2. The germline gives CDR1 SGHTA, CDR2 FQGNSA. CDR3 length: 15 residues. V lost 6 bases, J lost 5 bases, and 9 bases stayed unmatched. This chain's CDR3 is CASRDRPGGTGELFF. The CDR3 coding sequence is TGTGCCAGCAGGGATCGACCGGGGGGTACCGGGGAGCTGTTTTTT.

V is TRBV5-1 and J is TRBJ1-4, with TRBD1 matching 7 bases. Germline CDR1 reads SGHRS; CDR2 reads YFSETQ. V shed 0 bases and J 5 bases; nucleotides not matched to a gene: 4. This CDR3 region has 15 residues. The CDR3 protein is CASSLGDSMNEKLFF. CDR3 coding DNA: TGCGCCAGCAGCTTGGGGGACAGCATGAATGAAAAACTGTTTTTT.

V is TRBV7-2 and J is TRBJ1-5; D is unclear. This CDR3 has 19 residues. Germline CDR1 and CDR2: SGHTA and FQGNSA. V shed 2 bases and J shed 0 bases, with 20 bases lying between them. In DNA, the CDR3 is TGTGCCAGCAGCTTAACAATTGGGTTCGGGGATTATAGCAATCAGCCCCAGCATTTT. Its protein is CASSLTIGFGDYSNQPQHF.

This chain uses TRBV27 with TRBJ2-3; TRBD1 might be the D (5 bases). V was pared by 5 bases and J by 6 bases, with 15 bases between. The CDR3 is made up of 14 amino acids. CDR1 is MNHEY, CDR2 SMNVEV, per germline (reference sequence). This CDR3 is CASSDRWSGDTQYF. The DNA for the CDR3 is TGTGCCAGCAGTGACCGTTGGTCAGGGGATACGCAGTATTTT.

The J gene is TRBJ1-1, the V gene TRBV6-2 or TRBV6-3, with a possible D match to TRBD1 (5 bases). The CDR3 consists of 16 residues. Germline assignment: CDR1 MNHEY and CDR2 SVGEGT. V was trimmed by 2 bases and J by 5 bases, leaving 18 bases between them. CDR3 loop: CASSYIGNLGGTEAFF. The DNA for the CDR3 is TGTGCCAGCAGTTACATCGGTAACCTCGGGGGGACTGAAGCTTTCTTT.

This clonotype was counted a few times. The chain has TRBV27 and TRBJ2-2, with a weak D call TRBD1 (5 bases). This CDR3 comprises 14 residues. The V gene lost 7 bases and the J gene lost 1 base, with 10 bases spanning the gap. The germline V gene has CDR1 MNHEY and CDR2 SMNVEV (reference sequence). The CDR3 DNA reads as TGTGCCAGCAAGGGGTGGCGGAACACCGGGGAGCTGTTTTTT. Encoded protein: CASKGWRNTGELFF.

The chain carries TRBV28 and TRBJ2-2; TRBD2 matches 11 bases. The CDR3 has 15 residues. V shed 6 bases and J 6 bases; nucleotides not matched to a gene: 6. CDR1 and CDR2 from the germline V gene are MDHEN and SYDVKM. The CDR3: CASRNSGGAAGELFF. The CDR3 region has the DNA TGTGCCAGCAGAAATAGCGGGGGGGCCGCCGGGGAGCTGTTTTTT.

This clonotype was seen at least ten times. The chain recombines TRBV12-3 or TRBV12-4 with TRBJ1-2; no reliable D call. V was shortened by 8 bases and J by 0 bases, with 10 bases between the two germline ends. The CDR3 loop spans 13 amino acids. CDR3 bases: TGTGCCAGCTCACGGGGAGCTAACTATGGCTACACCTTC. Translated, it gives CASSRGANYGYTF.

The V call is TRBV4-3, the J call TRBJ2-1, with TRBD2 identical over 10 bases. The CDR3 spans 19 residues. Germline-derived CDR1 and CDR2 are LGHNA and YSLEER. V lost 0 bases, J lost 4 bases, and 12 bases stayed unmatched. The CDR3 spells CASSQEFSGGRNLYNEQFF. CDR3 nucleotides: TGCGCCAGCAGCCAAGAGTTTAGCGGGGGGCGAAATTTATACAATGAGCAGTTCTTC.

This clonotype has more than one count but fewer than ten. The J gene is TRBJ2-4, the V gene TRBV20-1; tentative D call: TRBD1 (5 bases). V gave up 0 bases and J gave up 8 bases, with 29 bases separating them. This CDR3 contains 19 residues. CDR1 DFQATT and CDR2 SNEGSKA come from the germline V gene (reference sequence). CDR3 sequence reads: CSARDRRAASDTLGYIQYF. The CDR3 bases are TGCAGTGCTAGAGATAGAAGGGCTGCCTCGGACACCCTGGGGTACATTCAGTACTTC.

This clonotype was seen ten or more times. The rearrangement joins TRBV28 to TRBJ1-2; D call uncertain. Germline lookup yields CDR1 MDHEN and CDR2 SYDVKM. There are 13 residues in the CDR3. Trimming shortened V by 5 bases and J by 4 bases, and 11 bases separated the two germline ends. For the CDR3, the DNA is TGTGCCAGCAGTGCACTCGACCCCTATGGCTACACCTTC. This sequence encodes CASSALDPYGYTF.

The chain has TRBV6-9 and TRBJ2-3; a possible D gene is TRBD2 (6 bases). Germline V gene lookup returns CDR1 MNHGY and CDR2 SVAAGI. The CDR3 is 14 residues long. V lost 2 bases and J 1 base, leaving 7 bases between the germline ends. The CDR3 spells CASSYASGTDTQYF. Here the CDR3 DNA reads TGTGCCAGCAGTTATGCTAGCGGCACAGATACGCAGTATTTT.

This clonotype was counted only a few times. This chain uses TRBV19 with TRBJ1-5; tentatively, D is TRBD1 (6 bases). The germline V and J ends were trimmed by 3 bases and 0 bases, with 9 bases remaining between them. Germline CDR1 is LNHDA and CDR2 is SQIVND (reference sequence). CDR3 size: 15 residues. CDR3 sequence reads: CASSIGDTSNQPQHF. In DNA form, the CDR3 reads TGTGCCAGTAGTATCGGGGACACTAGCAATCAGCCCCAGCATTTT.

Ten or more counts support this clonotype. Here the CDR3 reads CASSLALGQLGNSPLHF. Here the CDR3 DNA reads TGTGCCAGCAGCTTAGCGTTAGGACAGTTAGGGAATTCACCCCTCCACTTT. The chain employs TRBV7-2 and TRBJ1-6; D possibly corresponds to TRBD1 (6 bases). This CDR3 spans 17 amino acids. V was cut by 0 bases and J by 7 bases, with 16 bases left in between. Per the germline V gene, CDR1 is SGHTA and CDR2 is FQGNSA. Based on the CDR3 plus reference TRBV7-2 and TRBJ1-6, the full variable domain is GAGVSQSPSNKVTEKGKDVELRCDPISGHTALYWYRQSLGQGLEFLIYFQGNSAPDKSGLPSDRFSAERTGGSVSTLTIQRTQQEDSAVYLCASSLALGQLGNSPLHFGNGTRLTVT.

Many counts were recorded for this clonotype. The rearrangement joins TRBV15 to TRBJ2-5; 9 bases are a match to TRBD1. The junction had 6 bases not matched to a gene; V was cut back by 1 base and J by 6 bases. The germline V gene encodes CDR1 LNHNV and CDR2 YYDKDF (reference sequence). The CDR3 extends over 15 amino acids. CDR3 sequence (DNA): TGTGCCACCAGCAGAGGACAGGGGGGAATGAAGACCCAGTACTTC. Its translation is CATSRGQGGMKTQYF.

The chain employs TRBV24-1 and TRBJ1-2; no firm D call. Germline V gives CDR1 KGHDR, CDR2 SFDVKD. Trimming pared 4 bases from V and 6 bases from J, leaving 14 bases between. The CDR3 is 14 residues long. The CDR3 DNA reads as TGTGCCACCAGTGACCCTACATATGGGCATGGCTACACCTTC. Translating it yields CATSDPTYGHGYTF.

This clonotype has at least ten counts. The V and J genes are TRBV5-5 and TRBJ2-7; no reliable D call. The germline CDR1 and CDR2 sequences are SGHKS and YYEKEE (reference sequence). V lost 4 bases to trimming and J lost 4 bases, with 9 bases between them. The CDR3 sequence is 12 residues long. The CDR3 loop reads CASSGRHYEQYF. DNA of the CDR3: TGTGCCAGCAGCGGACGGCATTACGAGCAGTACTTC.